This T cell receptor beta chain was captured by sequencing in a study of cytomegalovirus exposure and HLA in healthy donors. Overall study: Unique TCRs numbering some 80 million, obtained from HLA-typed donors, made up an early data release.

On this clone itself: Its antigen is undetermined.

Study outcomes and limitations: Later analysis identified about 18,000 TCR beta sequences associated with HLA alleles, using a false discovery rate threshold of 0.05. For most TCR beta V segments, an earlier analysis put the productive rate at about 90% or about 30% of the time.

In the PCR, 60 Vbeta and 13 Jbeta primers were used. Clones were read by immunoSEQ multiplex PCR, and TCRdb kept only the in-frame ones, dropping some. The sample lists about 110,000 clones, over 60% occurring once. Per germline, CDR1 MNHEY and CDR2 SMNVEV (reference sequence). Trimming shortened V by 8 bases and J by 5 bases, and 14 bases separated the two germline ends. The CDR3 is 13 amino acids. This TCR was recovered from a man aged 25 to 45 in good health and CMV-seropositive. The chain combines TRBV27 with TRBJ2-3; D might be TRBD2 (7 bases). The sample taken for sequencing was PBMCs. CDR3 sequence: CASWRGGLDTQYF. The DNA of the CDR3 is TGTGCCAGCTGGAGGGGGGGCCTAGATACGCAGTATTTT.